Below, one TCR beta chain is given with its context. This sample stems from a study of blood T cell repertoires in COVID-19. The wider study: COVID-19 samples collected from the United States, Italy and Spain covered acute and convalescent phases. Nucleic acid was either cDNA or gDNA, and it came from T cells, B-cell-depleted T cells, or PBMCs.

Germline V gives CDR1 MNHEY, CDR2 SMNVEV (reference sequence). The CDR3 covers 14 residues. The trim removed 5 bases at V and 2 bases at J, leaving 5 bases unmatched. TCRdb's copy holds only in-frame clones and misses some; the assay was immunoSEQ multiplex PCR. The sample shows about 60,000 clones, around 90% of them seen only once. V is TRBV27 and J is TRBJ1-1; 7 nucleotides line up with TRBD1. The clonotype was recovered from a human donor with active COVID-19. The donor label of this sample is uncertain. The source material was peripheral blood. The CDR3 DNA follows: TGTGCCAGCAGTCCTCGGACAGGCAACACTGAAGCTTTCTTT. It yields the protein CASSPRTGNTEAFF.